These T cell receptor beta chains were read from a single sample in a study of shared T cell receptors in the human thymus. Assay: immunoSEQ multiplex PCR; the TCRdb copy retains only in-frame clones and omits some. The sample gives some 700,000 clones, 70% to 90% of which show up once; around 0.01% is in the top ten. This same sample was also taken into another study, of human thymus T cells.

The sequenced material came from thymocytes. Source of these receptors: a girl under two years old with a congenital heart defect. Each CDR3 is given with its conserved first and last residue. The D gene is left open where the match is weak. Not all rows give a size; the values are once, few, many and, for expanded clones, a class.

TRBJ2-7 | NA | TRBV6-5 | 15 | NA | TGTGCCAGCAGTTCTGAACCCATGGGGGGTGCCGAGCAGTACTTC | CASSSEPMGGAEQYF
TRBJ2-5 | TRBD2 | TRBV11-3 | 17 | NA | TGTGCCAGCAGCTTAAGACTAGCGGGGGCTTCGGGGGAGACCCAGTACTTC | CASSLRLAGASGETQYF
TRBJ1-3 | NA | TRBV6-1 | 18 | NA | TGTGCCAGCAGTGAATGCCTGGGGGACACAGGCTCTGGAAACACCATATATTTT | CASSECLGDTGSGNTIYF
TRBJ1-5 | NA | TRBV6-5 | 13 | NA | TGTGCCAGCAGTACCAAGGGAGATCAGCCCCAGCATTTT | CASSTKGDQPQHF
TRBJ2-1 | TRBD2 | TRBV4-1 | 17 | NA | TGCGCCAGCAGCCAAGAGCCGGGACTAGAACTTTACCATGAGCAGTTCTTC | CASSQEPGLELYHEQFF
TRBJ1-2 | NA | TRBV5-4 | 13 | few | TGTGCCAGCAGCTTACGGGGGAACGGCGGCTACACCTTC | CASSLRGNGGYTF
TRBJ1-4 | TRBD1 | TRBV7-6 | 16 | NA | TGTGCCAGCAGCTCTCCTTTAGACAGGGGCGGTGAAAAACTGTTTTTT | CASSSPLDRGGEKLFF
TRBJ1-2 | TRBD1 | TRBV4-3 | 19 | NA | TGCGCCAGCAGCCAAATTAATAGGGACAGGCACCTAACAAGGGGTGGCTACACCTTC | CASSQINRDRHLTRGGYTF
TRBJ2-5 | TRBD2 | TRBV5-1 | 16 | NA | TGCGCCAGCAGCCCGCGGGGGGGCGGGGGACAAGAGACCCAGTACTTC | CASSPRGGGGQETQYF
TRBJ2-7 | TRBD2 | TRBV18 | 16 | NA | TGTGCCAGCTCTCCCCGGGGGGGGGCAGGCCTTTACGAGCAGTACTTC | CASSPRGGAGLYEQYF
TRBJ1-2 | TRBD1 | TRBV7-9 | 14 | NA | TGTGCCAGCAGCCCGGACAGGGTAGGTTGTGGCTACACCTTC | CASSPDRVGCGYTF
TRBJ2-1 | NA | TRBV11-3 | 15 | NA | TGTGCCAGCAGCTTAACGAGTAATTCCTACAATGAGCAGTTCTTC | CASSLTSNSYNEQFF
TRBJ2-7 | NA | TRBV28 | 16 | NA | TGTGCCAGCAGTTTCCTAGACAGGACTGAACACTACGAGCAGTACTTC | CASSFLDRTEHYEQYF
TRBJ1-2 | NA | TRBV10-3 | 14 | few | TGTGCCATCAGTGAGTCAGGGGGAAACTATGGCTACACCTTC | CAISESGGNYGYTF
TRBJ1-5 | TRBD1 | TRBV7-2 | 14 | NA | TGTGCCAGCAGCGCTCAGGGGGCCGGCCAGCCCCAGCATTTT | CASSAQGAGQPQHF
TRBJ2-7 | NA | TRBV7-9 | 12 | NA | TGTGCCAGCAGCTGGAGATCCTACGAGCAGTACTTC | CASSWRSYEQYF
TRBJ2-7 | NA | TRBV6-5 | 14 | NA | TGTGCCAGCAGACCGACCCGTTGGGAGGACGAGCAGTACTTC | CASRPTRWEDEQYF
TRBJ2-1 | NA | TRBV7-8 | 15 | NA | TGTGCCAGCAGCTCCCTCCCGGGGAGAAACAATGAGCAGTTCTTC | CASSSLPGRNNEQFF
TRBJ1-3 | NA | TRBV5-6 | 14 | NA | TGTGCCAGCAGCTTGGTAGCATCTGGAAACACCATATATTTT | CASSLVASGNTIYF
TRBJ1-1 | NA | TRBV10-2 | 15 | NA | TGCGCCAGCAAAAACCCGGACACCTTGAACACTGAAGCTTTCTTT | CASKNPDTLNTEAFF
TRBJ2-7 | TRBD1 | TRBV6-6 | 14 | NA | TGTGCCAGCGAGAGGGACAGGGCAAACTACGAGCAGTACTTC | CASERDRANYEQYF
TRBJ1-2 | TRBD1 | TRBV4-1 | 16 | NA | TGCGCCAGCAGCCAAGATTGGACAGGGTCCCGAAATGGCTACACCTTC | CASSQDWTGSRNGYTF
TRBJ2-7 | NA | TRBV7-9 | 15 | NA | TGTGCCAGCAGCCTCGTGGGGCAGCTTTGGGACGAGCAGTACTTC | CASSLVGQLWDEQYF
TRBJ1-1 | TRBD1 | TRBV28 | 15 | NA | TGTGCCAGCCTAGGGACAGGGAAATCTGCGACTGAAGCTTTCTTT | CASLGTGKSATEAFF
TRBJ1-4 | NA | TRBV18 | 18 | NA | TGTGCCAGCTCACCACCGGTGTATCAGGGGACGACGGGTGAAAAACTGTTTTTT | CASSPPVYQGTTGEKLFF
TRBJ1-1 | NA | TRBV27 | 16 | NA | TGTGCCAGCAGTTTACGATTCCGACAGGACGGCACTGAAGCTTTCTTT | CASSLRFRQDGTEAFF